The rows below give T cell receptor beta chains drawn from one sample of a study of CD8+CD57+ T cells in acquired aplastic anemia. TCRdb passed the reads through MiXCR, listing each CDR3 protein once. The profile shows about 190,000 distinct CDR3 sequences, approximately 49% of them singletons. Sequences were obtained from sorted CD4+, CD8+, or CD8+CD57+ T cells (not recorded which) from PBMCs. The source of these receptors is a human donor in good health, serving as a control. Each CDR3 is given with its conserved first and last residue. Each record gives: J gene, D gene, clone size, V gene, CDR3 DNA, CDR3 protein. A D gene is named only where the DNA matches it firmly. Clone size, where shown, is once, few, many, or a class for clones that have expanded.

>TRBJ2-5|-|many|TRBV6-2/TRBV6-3
TGTGCCAGCAGTTACTGGACCGGGGCTCAAGAGACCCAGTACTTC
CASSYWTGAQETQYF
>TRBJ2-1|TRBD2|-|TRBV9
TGTGCCAGCAGCGTAGTCGGGGGGGACTACAATGAGCAGTTCTTC
CASSVVGGDYNEQFF
>TRBJ2-7|TRBD1|many|TRBV6-5
TGTGCCAGCAGCAAGACAGGGGGTTTAGCCTACGAGCAGTACTTC
CASSKTGGLAYEQYF
>TRBJ1-2|TRBD1|-|TRBV4-3
TGCGCCAGCAGCACGCGGGACAGGGGGGGCTACACCTTC
CASSTRDRGGYTF
>TRBJ2-5|-|-|TRBV24-1
TGTGCCACCAGTGCCATGACAGGGAGGGTAGAGACCCAGTACTTC
CATSAMTGRVETQYF
>TRBJ2-3|TRBD2|-|TRBV7-3
TGTGCCAGCAGCGGAAATGGTGGGACTAGCGGGGGGCCACCCGGGCCAGATACGCAGTATTTT
CASSGNGGTSGGPPGPDTQYF
>TRBJ2-7|TRBD1|-|TRBV15
TGTGCCACCAGCAGAGGGGGACAGGGTGTAAACGAGCAGTACTTC
CATSRGGQGVNEQYF
>TRBJ2-5|TRBD2|-|TRBV7-2
TGTGCCAGCAGACCTAGCGGGGTGTTTGAGACCCAGTACTTC
CASRPSGVFETQYF
>TRBJ2-3|-|-|TRBV18
TGTGCCAGCTCACCAAAGTTGGTGGGAACAGATACGCGGTATTTT
CASSPKLVGTDTRYF
>TRBJ1-1|-|many|TRBV5-1
TGCGCCAGCAGCTTCACCAGGGAGACTGAAGCTTTCTTT
CASSFTRETEAFF
>TRBJ1-2|TRBD1|many|TRBV24-1
TGTGCCACCAGTGATACCGGGACAGGGAACTATGGCTACACCTTC
CATSDTGTGNYGYTF
>TRBJ2-1|TRBD2|many|TRBV11-2
TGTGCCAGCAGCTTGGAGCGGGGGAGCTACAATGAGCAGTTCTTC
CASSLERGSYNEQFF
>TRBJ2-3|TRBD2|many|TRBV5-1
TGCGCCAGCAGCTCCAAATCCGGGACTAGTTCAGGGACGCAGTATTTT
CASSSKSGTSSGTQYF